The text below deals with one T cell receptor (beta chain). The antigen is unknown. This entry is derived from a study of graft-versus-host responses after intestinal transplantation. The wider study: Every one of the recipients received anti-thymocyte globulin induction and afterwards took tacrolimus and steroids for roughly 3 years. Study-wide results and caveats: GvH clones detected in recipient marrow included some appearing first in ileum or blood.

This table comes from immunoSEQ multiplex PCR, and its TCRdb copy is limited to in-frame clones, with some not included. The table lists 100,000 to 110,000 clones, roughly 90% of them singletons, with 0.9% to 1% in the top ten. Germline loops: CDR1 SGHRS, CDR2 YFSETQ. Between the trimmed V and J ends, which lost 4 bases and 3 bases, there was a span of 7 bases. The CDR3 runs 12 residues. The chain couples TRBV5-1 to TRBJ1-1, with D unclear. Specimen: unstimulated CD4+ T cells sorted from spleen or lymph node cells, collected before transplant. This sequence was found in a human donor who was the organ donor for an intestinal transplant. Written as DNA, the CDR3 is TGCGCCAGCAGCGTTCGGGACACTGAAGCTTTCTTT. Translation: CASSVRDTEAFF.